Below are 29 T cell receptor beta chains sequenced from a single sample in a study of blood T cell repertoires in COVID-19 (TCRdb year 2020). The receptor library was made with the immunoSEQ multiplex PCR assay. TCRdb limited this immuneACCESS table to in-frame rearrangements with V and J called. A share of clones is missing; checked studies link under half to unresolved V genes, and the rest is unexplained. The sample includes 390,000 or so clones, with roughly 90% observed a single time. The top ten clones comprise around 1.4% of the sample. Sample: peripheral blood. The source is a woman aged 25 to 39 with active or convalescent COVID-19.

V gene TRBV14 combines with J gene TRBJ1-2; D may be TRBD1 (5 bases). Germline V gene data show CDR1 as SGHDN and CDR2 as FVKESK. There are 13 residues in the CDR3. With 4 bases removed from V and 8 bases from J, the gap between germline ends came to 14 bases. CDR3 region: CASSLLTGEGYTF. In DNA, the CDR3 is TGTGCCAGCAGCCTACTCACGGGGGAGGGCTACACCTTC.

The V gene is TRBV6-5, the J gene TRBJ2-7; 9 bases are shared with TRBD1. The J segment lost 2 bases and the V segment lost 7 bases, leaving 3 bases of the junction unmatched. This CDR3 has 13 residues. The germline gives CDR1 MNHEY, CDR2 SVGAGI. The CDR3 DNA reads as TGTGCCAGCATCGGGACAGGGCCCTACGAGCAGTACTTC. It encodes CASIGTGPYEQYF.

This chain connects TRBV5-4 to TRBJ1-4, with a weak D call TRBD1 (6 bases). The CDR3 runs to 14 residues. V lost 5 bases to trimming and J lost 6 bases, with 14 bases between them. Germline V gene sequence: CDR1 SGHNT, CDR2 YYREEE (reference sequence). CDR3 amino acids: CASSLQGRDEKLFF. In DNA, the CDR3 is TGTGCCAGCAGTCTGCAGGGGCGCGATGAAAAACTGTTTTTT.

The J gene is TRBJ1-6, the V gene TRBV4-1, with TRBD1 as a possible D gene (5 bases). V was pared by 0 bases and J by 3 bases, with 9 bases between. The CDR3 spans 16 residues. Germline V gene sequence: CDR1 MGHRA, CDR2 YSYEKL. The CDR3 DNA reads TGCGCCAGCAGCCAAGATACAGGAATCTATAATTCACCCCTCCACTTT. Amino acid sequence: CASSQDTGIYNSPLHF.

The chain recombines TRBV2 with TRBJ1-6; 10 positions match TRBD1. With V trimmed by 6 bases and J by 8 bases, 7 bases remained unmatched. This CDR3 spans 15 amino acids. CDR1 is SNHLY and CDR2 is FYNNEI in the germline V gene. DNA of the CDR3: TGTGCCAGCAGCGATGGGGACAGGGGTGATTCACCCCTCCACTTT. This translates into CASSDGDRGDSPLHF.

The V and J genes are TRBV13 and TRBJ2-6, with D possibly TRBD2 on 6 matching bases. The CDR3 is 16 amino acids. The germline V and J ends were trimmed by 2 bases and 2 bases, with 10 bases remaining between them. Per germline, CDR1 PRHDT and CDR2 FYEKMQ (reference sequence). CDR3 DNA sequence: TGTGCCAGCAGCTTATCGGGGGTGGCTGGGGCCAACGTCCTGACTTTC. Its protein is CASSLSGVAGANVLTF.

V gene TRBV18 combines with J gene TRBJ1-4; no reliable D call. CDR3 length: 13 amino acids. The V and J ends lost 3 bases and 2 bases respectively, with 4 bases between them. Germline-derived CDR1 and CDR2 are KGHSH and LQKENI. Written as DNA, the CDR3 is TGTGCCAGCTCACCGGCTACTAATGAAAAACTGTTTTTT. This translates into CASSPATNEKLFF. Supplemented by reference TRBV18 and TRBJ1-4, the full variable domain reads NAGVMQNPRHLVRRRGQEARLRCSPMKGHSHVYWYRQLPEEGLKFMVYLQKENIIDESGMPKERFSAEFPKEGPSILRIQQVVRGDSAAYFCASSPATNEKLFFGSGTQLSVL.

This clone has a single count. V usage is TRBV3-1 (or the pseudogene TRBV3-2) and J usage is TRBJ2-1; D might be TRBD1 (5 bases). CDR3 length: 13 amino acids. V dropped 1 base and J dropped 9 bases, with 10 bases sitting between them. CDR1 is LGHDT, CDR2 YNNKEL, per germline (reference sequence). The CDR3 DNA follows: TGTGCCAGCAGCCAAGTCACTGGGGCTGAGCAGTTCTTC. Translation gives CASSQVTGAEQFF.

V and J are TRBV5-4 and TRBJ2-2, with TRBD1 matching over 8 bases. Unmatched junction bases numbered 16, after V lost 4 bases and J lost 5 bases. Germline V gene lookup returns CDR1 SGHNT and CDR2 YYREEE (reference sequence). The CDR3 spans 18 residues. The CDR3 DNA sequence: TGTGCCAGCAGCCGCGGACAGGGAGGCCCCCTAGGTACCGGGGAGCTGTTTTTT. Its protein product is CASSRGQGGPLGTGELFF. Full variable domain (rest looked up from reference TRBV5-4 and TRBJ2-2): ETGVTQSPTHLIKTRGQQVTLRCSSQSGHNTVSWYQQALGQGPQFIFQYYREEENGRGNFPPRFSGLQFPNYSSELNVNALELDDSALYLCASSRGQGGPLGTGELFFGEGSRLTVL.

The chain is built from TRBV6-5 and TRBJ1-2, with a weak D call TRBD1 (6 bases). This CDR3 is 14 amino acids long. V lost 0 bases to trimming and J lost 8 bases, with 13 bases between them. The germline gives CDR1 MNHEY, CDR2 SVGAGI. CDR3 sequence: CASSYSLTGPGYTF. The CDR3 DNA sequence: TGTGCCAGCAGTTACTCTCTCACAGGGCCGGGCTACACCTTC.

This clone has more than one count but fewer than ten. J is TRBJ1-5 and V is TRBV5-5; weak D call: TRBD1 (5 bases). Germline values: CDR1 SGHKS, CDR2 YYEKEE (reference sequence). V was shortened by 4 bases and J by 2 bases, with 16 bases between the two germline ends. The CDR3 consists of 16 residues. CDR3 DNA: TGTGCCAGCAGCCCGTCCCAGGGCGGGGGCAATCAGCCCCAGCATTTT. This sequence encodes CASSPSQGGGNQPQHF.

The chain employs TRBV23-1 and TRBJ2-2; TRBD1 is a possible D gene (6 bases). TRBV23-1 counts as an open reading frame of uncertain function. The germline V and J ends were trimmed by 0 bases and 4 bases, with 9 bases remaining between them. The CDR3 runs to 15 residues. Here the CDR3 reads CASSQSTGSTGELFF. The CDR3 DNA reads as TGCGCCAGCAGTCAATCAACAGGGAGCACCGGGGAGCTGTTTTTT.

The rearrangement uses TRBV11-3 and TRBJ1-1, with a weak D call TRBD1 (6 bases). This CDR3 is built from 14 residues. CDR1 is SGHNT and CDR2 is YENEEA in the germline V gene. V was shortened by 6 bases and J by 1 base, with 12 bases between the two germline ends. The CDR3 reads CASRGGGENTEAFF. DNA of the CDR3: TGTGCCAGCAGAGGGGGGGGCGAGAACACTGAAGCTTTCTTT.

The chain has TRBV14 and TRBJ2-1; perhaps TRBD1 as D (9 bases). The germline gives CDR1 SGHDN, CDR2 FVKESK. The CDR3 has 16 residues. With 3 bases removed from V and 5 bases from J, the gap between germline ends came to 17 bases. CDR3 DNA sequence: TGTGCCAGCAGCCACCGGGGGGGACAGGGCAACAATGAGCAGTTCTTC. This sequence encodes CASSHRGGQGNNEQFF.

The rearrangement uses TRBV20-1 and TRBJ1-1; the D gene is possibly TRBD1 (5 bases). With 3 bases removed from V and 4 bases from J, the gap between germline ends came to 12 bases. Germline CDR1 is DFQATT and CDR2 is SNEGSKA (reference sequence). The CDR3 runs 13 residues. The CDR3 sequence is CSASLRGGTEAFF. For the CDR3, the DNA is TGCAGTGCTAGTCTTCGGGGGGGCACTGAAGCTTTCTTT.

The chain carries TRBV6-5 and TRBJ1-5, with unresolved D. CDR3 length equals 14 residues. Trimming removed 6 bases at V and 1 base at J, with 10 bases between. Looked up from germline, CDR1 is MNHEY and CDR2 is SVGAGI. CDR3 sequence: CASRHVESNQPQHF. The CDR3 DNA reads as TGTGCCAGCAGACATGTGGAGAGCAATCAGCCCCAGCATTTT.

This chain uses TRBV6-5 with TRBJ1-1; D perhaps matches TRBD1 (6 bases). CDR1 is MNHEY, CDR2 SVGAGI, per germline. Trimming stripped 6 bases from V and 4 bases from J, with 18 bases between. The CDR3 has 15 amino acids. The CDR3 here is CASRASQGRSTEAFF. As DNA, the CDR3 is TGTGCCAGCAGGGCCTCACAGGGACGGAGCACTGAAGCTTTCTTT.

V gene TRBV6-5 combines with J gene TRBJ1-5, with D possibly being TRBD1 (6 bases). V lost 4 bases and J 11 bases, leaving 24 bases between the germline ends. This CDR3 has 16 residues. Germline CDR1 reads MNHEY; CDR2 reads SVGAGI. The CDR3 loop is CASSFPAAWGRGTQHF. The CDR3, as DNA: TGTGCCAGCAGTTTCCCGGCAGCCTGGGGGCGAGGGACCCAGCATTTT.

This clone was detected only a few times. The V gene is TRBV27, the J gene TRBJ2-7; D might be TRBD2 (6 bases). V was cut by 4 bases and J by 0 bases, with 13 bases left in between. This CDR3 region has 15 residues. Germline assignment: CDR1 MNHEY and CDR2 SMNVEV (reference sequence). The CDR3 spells CASSSEGLFSYEQYF. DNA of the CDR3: TGTGCCAGCAGTTCAGAAGGACTATTCTCCTACGAGCAGTACTTC.

The CDR3 protein is CASRSGLAGGSWEQYF. The CDR3 DNA reads TGTGCCAGCAGATCGGGACTAGCGGGGGGCTCTTGGGAGCAGTACTTC. This rearrangement joins TRBV7-9 to TRBJ2-7; 15 nucleotides line up with TRBD2. V dropped 6 bases and J dropped 7; count of bases not matched to a gene: 10. CDR3 length: 16 residues. In germline, CDR1 is SEHNR, CDR2 FQNEAQ (reference sequence).

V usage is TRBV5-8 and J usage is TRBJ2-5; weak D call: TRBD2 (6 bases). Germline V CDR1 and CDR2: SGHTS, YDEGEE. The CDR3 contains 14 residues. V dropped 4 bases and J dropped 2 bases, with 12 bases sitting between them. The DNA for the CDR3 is TGTGCCAGCAGCCCCCGGGAGAGGCAAGAGACCCAGTACTTC. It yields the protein CASSPRERQETQYF. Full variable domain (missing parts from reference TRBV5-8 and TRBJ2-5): EAGVTQSPTHLIKTRGQQATLRCSPISGHTSVYWYQQALGLGLQFLLWYDEGEERNRGNFPPRFSGRQFPNYSSELNVNALELEDSALYLCASSPRERQETQYFGPGTRLLVL.

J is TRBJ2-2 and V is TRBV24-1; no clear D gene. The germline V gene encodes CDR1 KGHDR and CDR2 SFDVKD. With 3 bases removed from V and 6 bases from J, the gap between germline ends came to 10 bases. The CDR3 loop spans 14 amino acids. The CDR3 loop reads CATSDTTESGELFF. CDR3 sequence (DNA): TGTGCCACCAGTGATACTACTGAATCCGGGGAGCTGTTTTTT.

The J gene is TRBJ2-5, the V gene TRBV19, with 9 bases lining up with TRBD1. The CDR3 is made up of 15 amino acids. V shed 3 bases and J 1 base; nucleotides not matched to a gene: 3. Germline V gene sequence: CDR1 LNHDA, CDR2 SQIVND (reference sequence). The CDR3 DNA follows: TGTGCCAGTAGTATCCGGGACAGGGTCCAAGAGACCCAGTACTTC. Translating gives CASSIRDRVQETQYF. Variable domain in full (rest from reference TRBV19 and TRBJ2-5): DGGITQSPKYLFRKEGQNVTLSCEQNLNHDAMYWYRQDPGQGLRLIYYSQIVNDFQKGDIAEGYSVSREKKESFPLTVTSAQKNPTAFYLCASSIRDRVQETQYFGPGTRLLVL.

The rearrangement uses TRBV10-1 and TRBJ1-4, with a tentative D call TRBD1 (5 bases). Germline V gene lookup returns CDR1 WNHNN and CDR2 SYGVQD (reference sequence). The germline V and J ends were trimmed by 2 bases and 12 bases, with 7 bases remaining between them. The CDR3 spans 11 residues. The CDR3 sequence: CASSEGGELFF. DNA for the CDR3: TGCGCCAGCAGTGAGGGAGGGGAACTGTTTTTT.

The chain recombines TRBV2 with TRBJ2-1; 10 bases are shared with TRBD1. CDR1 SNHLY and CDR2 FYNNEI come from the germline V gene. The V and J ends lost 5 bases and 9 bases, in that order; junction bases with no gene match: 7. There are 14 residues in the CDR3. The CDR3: CASSRGQGVGEQFF. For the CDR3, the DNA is TGTGCCAGCAGTAGAGGACAGGGGGTAGGTGAGCAGTTCTTC.

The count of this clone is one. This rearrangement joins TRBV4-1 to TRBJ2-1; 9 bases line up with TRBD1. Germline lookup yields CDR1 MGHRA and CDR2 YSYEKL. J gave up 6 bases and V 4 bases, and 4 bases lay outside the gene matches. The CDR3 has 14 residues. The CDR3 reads CASSRDRDLNEQFF. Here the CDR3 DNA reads TGCGCCAGCAGCCGGGACAGGGACCTCAATGAGCAGTTCTTC.

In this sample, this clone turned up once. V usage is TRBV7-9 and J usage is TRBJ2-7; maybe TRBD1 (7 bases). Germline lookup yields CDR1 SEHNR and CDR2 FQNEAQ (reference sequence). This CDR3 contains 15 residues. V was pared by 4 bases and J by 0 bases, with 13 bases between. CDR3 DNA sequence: TGTGCCAGCAGCTCCCAGGGGGGCTACTCCTACGAGCAGTACTTC. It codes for CASSSQGGYSYEQYF.

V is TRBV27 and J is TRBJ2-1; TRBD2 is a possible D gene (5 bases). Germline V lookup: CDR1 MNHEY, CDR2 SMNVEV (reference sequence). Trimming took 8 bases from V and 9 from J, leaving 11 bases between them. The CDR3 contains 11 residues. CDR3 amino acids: CASLRAGEQFF. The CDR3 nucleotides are TGTGCCAGCCTTCGGGCGGGTGAGCAGTTCTTC.

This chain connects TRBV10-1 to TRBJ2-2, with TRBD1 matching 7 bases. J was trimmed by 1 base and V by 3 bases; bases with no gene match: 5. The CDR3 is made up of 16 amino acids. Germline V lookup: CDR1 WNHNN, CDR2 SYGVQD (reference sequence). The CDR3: CASSEGGQMNTGELFF. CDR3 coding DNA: TGCGCCAGCAGTGAAGGGGGACAGATGAACACCGGGGAGCTGTTTTTT.